One and the same sample provided the 24 T cell receptor beta chains below, sequenced in a study of blood T cells in healthy people across ages. For the second PCR, which ran for about 6 to 12 cycles, a sample-barcoded 5' primer and a J-beta primer mix were used. A single record per CDR3 protein comes from TCRdb applying MiXCR to the 5' RACE reads. Of about 1,000,000 distinct CDR3 sequences in the sample, 35% to 55% were seen once. The material sequenced was blood. These receptors were obtained from a woman aged 55-69 years in good health.

This clonotype has more than one count but fewer than ten. This chain links TRBV19 with TRBJ2-7; perhaps TRBD2 as D (5 bases). The CDR3 is made up of 12 amino acids. The germline V and J ends were trimmed by 6 bases and 6 bases, with 12 bases remaining between them. Per the germline V gene, CDR1 is LNHDA and CDR2 is SQIVND (reference sequence). CDR3 protein: CASRLGNREQYF. DNA for the CDR3: TGTGCCAGTAGACTCGGGAACCGCGAGCAGTACTTC.

The J gene is TRBJ2-4, the V gene TRBV20-1, with TRBD2 matching over 8 bases. V shed 6 bases, J shed 6 bases, and the junction held 13 bases outside the gene matches. CDR1 DFQATT and CDR2 SNEGSKA come from the germline V gene (reference sequence). This CDR3 comprises 15 residues. The CDR3 here is CSAPGLDGSINIQYF. The CDR3 bases are TGCAGTGCACCGGGACTAGATGGGTCCATAAACATTCAGTACTTC.

V gene TRBV20-1 combines with J gene TRBJ2-3, with D possibly being TRBD1 or TRBD2 (6 bases each). V was trimmed by 1 base and J by 5 bases, leaving 10 bases between them. CDR3 length: 13 amino acids. CDR1 is DFQATT, CDR2 SNEGSKA, per germline (reference sequence). The chain's CDR3 is CSARGGAGDTQYF. The CDR3 region has the DNA TGCAGTGCTAGAGGGGGGGCCGGAGATACGCAGTATTTT.

J is TRBJ2-5 and V is TRBV27; D is perhaps TRBD1 (6 bases). Per germline, CDR1 MNHEY and CDR2 SMNVEV (reference sequence). This CDR3 is built from 14 residues. The V end lost 5 bases, the J end lost 7 bases, and 17 bases lay between the germline ends. This CDR3 reads CASSPRTAEGTQYF. The CDR3 DNA sequence: TGTGCCAGCAGTCCCCGGACAGCTGAAGGGACCCAGTACTTC.

This sequence joins TRBV27 and TRBJ2-1; a possible D gene is TRBD2 (6 bases). Trimming took 5 bases from V and 6 from J, leaving 14 bases between them. The germline CDR1 and CDR2 sequences are MNHEY and SMNVEV (reference sequence). This CDR3 contains 14 residues. CDR3: CASSPIPSVNEQFF. CDR3 nucleotides: TGTGCCAGCAGTCCAATACCTAGCGTCAATGAGCAGTTCTTC.

As for this clonotype: A read error may account for a junction end that differs from germline. This chain links TRBV12-5 with TRBJ1-1; D is ambiguous. This CDR3 spans 15 amino acids. CDR1 is LGHNT, CDR2 FRNRAP, per germline. In nucleotides, the CDR3 is TGCGCTAGTGGTTTGGTAAGACAAGATTTCACTGAAGCTTTCTTT. Translated, it gives CASGLVRQDFTEAFF.

The rearrangement uses TRBV12-3 or TRBV12-4 and TRBJ2-5; D is possibly TRBD2 (5 bases). This CDR3 contains 14 residues. Trimming shortened V by 7 bases and J by 5 bases, and 17 bases separated the two germline ends. The CDR3 DNA reads as TGTGCCAGCACTGTGTCCGGGGTGCGGGAGACCCAGTACTTC. Amino acid sequence: CASTVSGVRETQYF.

This clonotype occurred a few times. This chain joins TRBV5-6 and TRBJ2-1; the D gene is possibly TRBD2 (6 bases). The CDR3 is 16 amino acids. The V gene lost 2 bases and the J gene lost 0 bases, with 12 bases spanning the gap. The germline V gene encodes CDR1 SGHDT and CDR2 YYEEEE. DNA for the CDR3: TGTGCCAGCAGCTTTCTTAGCGGTAGCTCCTACAATGAGCAGTTCTTC. This codes for CASSFLSGSSYNEQFF.

The CDR3 sequence: CASSYSRKGQLYGYTF. CDR3 sequence (DNA): TGTGCCAGCAGTTACTCGAGGAAGGGACAGCTATATGGCTACACCTTC. The chain uses TRBV6-7 and TRBJ1-2, with 7 bases identical to TRBD1. TRBV6-7 is annotated as an ORF whose role is uncertain. Unmatched junction bases numbered 9, after V lost 0 bases and J lost 5 bases. There are 16 residues in the CDR3.

This clonotype was seen many times. This chain links TRBV6-2 or TRBV6-3 with TRBJ1-2; TRBD1 might be the D (5 bases). Per the germline V gene, CDR1 is MNHEY and CDR2 is SVGEGT. With 0 bases removed from V and 6 bases from J, the gap between germline ends came to 11 bases. CDR3 length: 14 amino acids. CDR3 DNA: TGTGCCAGCAGTTACTCGGGACCCCGAAATGGCTACACCTTC. It encodes CASSYSGPRNGYTF.

This clonotype came up a few times. DNA for the CDR3: TGCAGTGCTAGATTTGTTTCCAGGACAGGGGGAACAGATACGCAGTATTTT. Translated: CSARFVSRTGGTDTQYF. This chain links TRBV20-1 with TRBJ2-3, with 10 bases matching TRBD1. Germline trimming cut 2 bases from V and 3 bases from J; bases unmatched to any gene: 11. The CDR3 has 17 residues. CDR1 and CDR2 (germline): DFQATT, SNEGSKA (reference sequence).

The chain is built from TRBV11-2 and TRBJ2-7, with D perhaps TRBD1 or TRBD2 (6 bases each). The ends were cut back, 2 bases at V and 1 base at J, with 15 bases in the middle. The CDR3 runs 16 residues. Looked up from germline, CDR1 is SGHAT and CDR2 is FQNNGV. The CDR3 loop is CASSLLGGSWSYEQYF. CDR3 DNA: TGTGCCAGCAGCTTATTAGGGGGGAGTTGGTCCTACGAGCAGTACTTC.

The CDR3 reads CASTRPSETQYF. CDR3 coding DNA: TGTGCCAGCACCCGGCCTAGTGAGACCCAGTACTTC. This chain connects TRBV6-6 to TRBJ2-5; D not resolved. Trimming took 7 bases from V and 5 from J, leaving 11 bases between them. The CDR3 consists of 12 residues. CDR1 and CDR2 from the germline V gene are MNHNY and SVGAGI (reference sequence).

This clonotype was counted ten times or more. The chain combines TRBV4-2 with TRBJ2-3; TRBD2 is a possible D gene (6 bases). The CDR3 extends over 20 amino acids. Trimming took off 1 base at V and 2 bases at J, with 25 bases between the two ends. Germline V gene data show CDR1 as LGHNA and CDR2 as YNFKEQ. The CDR3 here is CASSQGKAVGGTPLTDTQYF. CDR3 coding DNA: TGTGCCAGCAGCCAAGGGAAAGCGGTAGGCGGGACTCCGCTCACAGATACGCAGTATTTT.

The gene calls are TRBV12-3 or TRBV12-4 and TRBJ1-5, with a weak D call TRBD1 (6 bases). V was clipped by 6 bases and J by 6 bases, with 15 bases between them. This CDR3 spans 14 amino acids. CDR3 sequence reads: CASSLASGVQPQHF. The DNA for the CDR3 is TGTGCCAGCAGCCTAGCGTCAGGGGTTCAGCCCCAGCATTTT.

The gene calls are TRBV5-4 and TRBJ2-7; TRBD1 aligns across 9 bases. Germline-derived CDR1 and CDR2 are SGHNT and YYREEE (reference sequence). The CDR3 runs to 16 residues. The V and J ends lost 4 bases and 2 bases, in that order; junction bases with no gene match: 10. The CDR3: CASSRPTGTGPYEQYF. DNA of the CDR3: TGTGCCAGCAGCAGACCCACCGGGACAGGGCCCTACGAGCAGTACTTC.

DNA for the CDR3: TGTGCCAGCTCACCAGCCGGGACTAGAGCCTACGAGCAGTACTTC. It encodes CASSPAGTRAYEQYF. V is TRBV18 and J is TRBJ2-7; TRBD2 aligns across 8 bases. Germline lookup yields CDR1 KGHSH and CDR2 LQKENI. The ends lost 2 bases at V and 2 bases at J; junction bases unmatched: 5. The CDR3 is made up of 15 amino acids.

V is TRBV10-3 and J is TRBJ2-7; the D call may be TRBD1 or TRBD2 (6 bases each). The end of the DNA fits TRBJ2-5 better, so the J call may be wrong. The germline V gene has CDR1 ENHRY and CDR2 SYGVKD. CDR3 length equals 13 residues. The CDR3 reads CAIRTSGGQTQYF. Here the CDR3 DNA reads TGTGCCATACGGACCTCTGGGGGGCAGACCCAGTACTTC.

For the CDR3, the DNA is TGTGCCAGCTCACCAGGGGTCCCGGGGACAGATACGCAGTATTTT. It translates to CASSPGVPGTDTQYF. This rearrangement joins TRBV18 to TRBJ2-3; perhaps TRBD2 as D (5 bases). The CDR3 consists of 15 residues. V was pared by 2 bases and J by 3 bases, with 12 bases between. Germline V gene lookup returns CDR1 KGHSH and CDR2 LQKENI.

V gene TRBV7-9 combines with J gene TRBJ1-2; D perhaps matches TRBD1 (6 bases). V was shortened by 7 bases and J by 6 bases, with 21 bases between the two germline ends. CDR1 SEHNR and CDR2 FQNEAQ come from the germline V gene (reference sequence). The CDR3 length is 15 residues. The CDR3 loop reads CASTLGGGIMNGYTF. CDR3 coding DNA: TGTGCCAGCACCCTAGGGGGGGGCATAATGAATGGCTACACCTTC. Based on the CDR3 plus reference TRBV7-9 and TRBJ1-2, the full variable domain is DTGVSQNPRHKITKRGQNVTFRCDPISEHNRLYWYRQTLGQGPEFLTYFQNEAQLEKSRLLSDRFSAERPKGSFSTLEIQRTEQGDSAMYLCASTLGGGIMNGYTFGSGTRLTVV.

The genes are TRBV7-2 and TRBJ2-4; 7 nucleotides match TRBD2. J gave up 0 bases and V 0 bases, and 5 bases lay outside the gene matches. CDR3 size: 17 residues. In germline, CDR1 is SGHTA, CDR2 FQGNSA. The CDR3 DNA reads TGTGCCAGCAGCTTAGCAGCTAGCGGATTAGCCAAAAACATTCAGTACTTC. This sequence encodes CASSLAASGLAKNIQYF.

The chain combines TRBV20-1 with TRBJ2-1; the D gene is possibly TRBD1 (5 bases). This CDR3 is built from 14 residues. The germline V gene has CDR1 DFQATT and CDR2 SNEGSKA (reference sequence). V shed 1 base and J shed 7 bases, with 14 bases lying between them. The CDR3 protein is CSARAQGGLNEQFF. Here the CDR3 DNA reads TGCAGTGCTAGAGCCCAGGGTGGGCTGAATGAGCAGTTCTTC.

This clonotype has only a few counts. V is TRBV5-1 and J is TRBJ1-1; 9 nucleotides match TRBD1. CDR3 length: 15 residues. The germline V gene has CDR1 SGHRS and CDR2 YFSETQ. V lost 4 bases, J lost 1 base, and 5 bases stayed unmatched. CDR3 sequence: CASSATGGSNTEAFF. The CDR3 coding sequence is TGCGCCAGCAGCGCGACAGGGGGGTCGAACACTGAAGCTTTCTTT.

This chain links TRBV12-3 or TRBV12-4 with TRBJ2-7; TRBD1 agrees at 7 bases. Unmatched junction bases numbered 7, after V lost 6 bases and J lost 2 bases. This CDR3 spans 14 amino acids. This CDR3 is CASSLTGQTYEQYF. In nucleotides, the CDR3 is TGTGCCAGCAGCCTAACGGGACAGACCTACGAGCAGTACTTC.